This T cell receptor (beta chain) originates from a study of identical twins. TCRdb re-called the 5' RACE reads with MiXCR, one entry per CDR3 protein. The repertoire consists of about 730,000 distinct CDR3 sequences, with over 20% occurring once and the leading ten covering 4% to 5.5%. Only healthy Caucasians were enrolled as donors. Germline values: CDR1 ENHRY, CDR2 SYGVKD. V lost 11 bases to trimming and J lost 1 base, with 17 bases between them. This CDR3 spans 15 amino acids. These records were also assigned to another study, of T cells expressing NK-cell markers.

The clonotype originates from a young woman in good health. The rearrangement joins TRBV10-3 to TRBJ2-2; D remains unclear. Source material: PBMCs. In DNA form, the CDR3 reads TGTGCCTCACGCTCTAGGCCCCAGAACACCGGGGAGCTGTTTTTT. Translated: CASRSRPQNTGELFF.